This section outlines one T cell receptor beta chain sequence together with its context. This clonotype was recorded at least ten times. The target of this receptor is not known. No base qualities exist here, and no much larger clone lies one base off it. These data originate in a study of regulatory T cells in long-lasting Graves disease (dated by TCRdb to the early 2020s). Concerning the study at large: Patients with newly diagnosed Graves' disease had been on antithyroid drugs for under 3 months. A total of roughly 35 samples underwent TCR sequencing, from about 13 patients with persistent Graves' disease and 20 patients with newly diagnosed Graves' disease. Persistent Graves' disease patients were compared with newly diagnosed Graves' disease patients by peripheral blood TCR sequencing and RNA sequencing. The study was conducted in China and was registered as a clinical trial. The paper as a whole reports these results and caveats: As a limitation, the authors acknowledged that the small sample size may reduce accuracy. Compared with newly diagnosed patients, persistent Graves' disease patients had lower TCR Shannon entropy and fewer highly expanded clones, which suggests clonal expansion. Sequencing and analysis were restricted to the TCR beta chain. Persistent disease showed preferential use of TRBV28, TRBJ1-2 and TRBJ2-5, whereas newly diagnosed disease favored TRBV20-1 and TRBJ2-1. Because the primary lesion, thyroid tissue, could not be accessed, the study looked at peripheral blood alone. Patients with persistent disease shared more public clonotypes (about 2,900) than newly diagnosed patients did (about 1,000).

V lost 0 bases and J lost 5 bases, and the count of bases not matched to a germline gene is 8. The germline V gene encodes CDR1 DFQATT and CDR2 SNEGSKA (reference sequence). Its CDR3 holds 15 amino acids, cysteine through phenylalanine. The CDR3 DNA has 45 bases and is translated from base 1. The library was prepared using multiplex PCR. This sample was sequenced with an Illumina HiSeq 4000. CDR3 regions were amplified by Arm-PCR with iRepertoire HTBI primers to construct TCR beta libraries. PCR products were gel purified before sequencing. The source study handled its data this way. Gene usage analysis of CDR3 amino acid clonotypes used the approximately 62 TRBV and approximately 13 TRBJ segments found across samples. COPE and FqMerger were used to merge filtered high-quality paired reads into contigs. BLAST was used to align contigs to IMGT TRBV, TRBD and TRBJ reference genes, with CDR3 defined following IMGT. Highly expanded clones were defined as clonotypes with a frequency above 0.1%. Shannon entropy served as the measure of repertoire diversity, while the Gini coefficient captured V-J evenness. A clonotype found in more than one individual was treated as public. TCRdb passed the public sequencing reads through fastp at Q25 and MiXCR, retaining productive beta sequences. Rows are unified per CDR3 protein, each entry keeping the most common DNA and genes. TCRdb assigned the V and J calls; the authors' analysis was not used. This sample gives 350,000 to 550,000 distinct CDR3 sequences in total; approximately 15% of them show up just once. Jointly, the top ten make up more than 15% of the sample.

The time point tag for this specimen amounts to: newly diagnosed GD, antithyroid drugs for less than 3 months. For both TCR sequencing and RNA sequencing, RNA was extracted from PBMCs in TRIzol. Graves' disease was diagnosed according to American Thyroid Association guidelines. Recruitment of patients was carried out at an endocrinology department in Xi'an, China. From each patient, around 8.3 milliliters of peripheral blood was collected into an EDTA anticoagulant tube. Ficoll Paque Plus density gradient separation was used to isolate PBMCs, and no additional T cell sorting was done. An Agilent 2100 Bioanalyzer and agarose gel were used to assess RNA quality, and a NanoDrop 2000 was used to measure RNA concentration. These same data were also listed under a study on T cells in Graves' hyperthyroidism and ophthalmopathy. As the second publication notes: Stable Graves' hyperthyroidism was defined as the absence of progression to ophthalmopathy over 18 months of follow-up. Hyperthyroidism patients were newly diagnosed, with disease duration under 2 months, and aged 18 to 65 years. The study excluded patients with uncontrolled infections, other autoimmune diseases, pregnancy or lactation. Diagnoses relied on clinical symptoms, serum thyroxine and TRAb, thyroid ultrasound and orbital computed tomography. For the first round of RT-PCR on the TCR CDR3, the HTBI primer set was used together with the Qiagen OneStep RT-PCR kit. Most expanded thyroid clonotypes (frequency above 0.001) were also found in blood, which suggests that blood repertoires may mirror thyroid immune responses. Ophthalmopathy was separated from stable hyperthyroidism by a 13 V-J signature model, with around 90% sensitivity and about 81% specificity obtained in cross-validation and 80%/75% obtained in testing. In validation, the model predicted progression to ophthalmopathy with 55% to 71% sensitivity and roughly 75% specificity, a median of approximately 6.5 months before onset. To identify TCR V-J signatures that set the groups apart, the researchers used a discovery cohort of 90 to 100 patients, made up of roughly 45 with Graves' ophthalmopathy and about 59 with stable Graves' hyperthyroidism. Prospective prediction of ophthalmopathy was tested in an independent validation cohort consisting of roughly 20 hyperthyroidism patients and 17 patients who later progressed to ophthalmopathy. The 100 discovery patients were divided at random into training and test sets in a 7:3 ratio. In addition, the study compared T-cell repertoires in thyroid tissue and in blood from roughly 6 Graves' hyperthyroidism patients. After blood sampling, hyperthyroidism patients were treated with methimazole at a starting dose of 30 mg daily, and ophthalmopathy patients were treated with high-dose intravenous methylprednisolone. The libraries were constructed in a second round of multiplex PCR and then size-selected and purified. The libraries were sequenced on an Illumina HiSeq2000 using paired-end 100 bp reads. SOAPnuke was used to process the raw data, removing reads that contained adapters or uncalled bases, had a mean Phred below 15, or lacked an exact match to the constant primer or identifier. COPE v1.2.5 was used to merge high-quality paired reads, and clonotypes were defined as unique nucleotide sequences. MiTCR v1.1 was used to align clonotypes to the IMGT TRBV, TRBD and TRBJ reference segments. Only V-J combinations with frequency above 0.0001, covering about 99% of repertoires, were analysed. A TCS score was defined as the ratio between F50 (clonal expansion) and ExV (chaos), using BLOSUM62-based TCRdist between CDR3 peptides within each V-J. Welch's t-statistics and random forest reduced around 510 V-J features to under 15, which were used in a naive Bayes classifier (R e1071). Sample size was not statistically predetermined, and blinding of investigators to group allocation was not performed. The paper reports TCR Vbeta CDR3 sequencing of 130 to 150 peripheral blood samples: 43 ophthalmopathy, around 80 hyperthyroidism and approximately 17 progressor patients.

The sequence was obtained from a woman in her forties or fifties with Graves disease. Donor details come from another sample of the same person, matched by shared clones. The rearrangement joined TRBV20-1 to TRBJ2-5; the central 8 bases match TRBD1. Sequences were derived from peripheral blood mononuclear cells (PBMCs), sampled at new diagnosis, from a patient treated with antithyroid drugs. The CDR3 loop reads CSARDPGQGLETQYF. The DNA sequence is as follows: TGCAGTGCTAGAGACCCCGGACAGGGCCTGGAGACCCAGTACTTC.